These 25 T cell receptor beta chains were all obtained from the same sample, sequenced in a study of patients and donors after allogeneic stem cell transplantation. Each CDR3 protein is one row after TCRdb ran MiXCR on the RT-PCR reads. The sample comprises about a million distinct CDR3 sequences, 18% of which are singletons, and 6% rests with the top ten. Sequencing was performed on blood, either unsorted or a sorted T cell fraction (not recorded which). The receptor set was obtained from a human donor who was either an allogeneic HSCT recipient or a stem cell or donor lymphocyte infusion donor (not recorded which). It is not recorded whose cells these are; they may come from a transplant donor.

This clonotype appeared a few times. The rearrangement uses TRBV7-9 and TRBJ2-5; D possibly matches TRBD1 or TRBD2 (6 bases each). Germline CDR1 is SEHNR and CDR2 is FQNEAQ (reference sequence). This CDR3 spans 15 amino acids. The germline V and J ends were trimmed by 6 bases and 5 bases, with 19 bases remaining between them. The CDR3 sequence: CASSFPGALGETQYF. The DNA of the CDR3 is TGTGCCAGCAGTTTTCCGGGGGCCCTCGGGGAGACCCAGTACTTC.

The chain is built from TRBV7-9 and TRBJ1-1, with D uncertain. Trimming cost V 5 bases and J 2 bases, with 15 bases left between them. CDR1 and CDR2 from the germline V gene are SEHNR and FQNEAQ (reference sequence). The CDR3 consists of 15 residues. The CDR3 protein is CASSQTDKKNTEAFF. CDR3 nucleotides: TGTGCCAGCAGCCAAACCGACAAGAAAAACACTGAAGCTTTCTTT.

The rearrangement uses TRBV10-3 and TRBJ2-5; 8 bases line up with TRBD1. This CDR3 is 13 amino acids long. V gave up 8 bases and J gave up 3 bases; unmatched junction bases: 5. Germline values: CDR1 ENHRY, CDR2 SYGVKD. The DNA for the CDR3 is TGTGCCATCGGAAAGACAGGGGAAGAGACCCAGTACTTC. Translation: CAIGKTGEETQYF.

This chain joins TRBV2 and TRBJ2-6; 13 bases align to TRBD2. J gave up 3 bases and V 6 bases, and 8 bases lay outside the gene matches. Germline V gene lookup returns CDR1 SNHLY and CDR2 FYNNEI. This CDR3 contains 18 residues. The CDR3 loop reads CASSGGLAGAVGANVLTF. The CDR3 region has the DNA TGTGCCAGCAGCGGCGGACTAGCGGGAGCGGTTGGGGCCAACGTCCTGACTTTC.

The chain links TRBV7-2 to TRBJ1-1; 7 nucleotides align to TRBD1. Germline V gene data show CDR1 as SGHTA and CDR2 as FQGNSA. The length of the CDR3 is 14 residues. Unmatched junction bases numbered 5, after V lost 3 bases and J lost 4 bases. The CDR3 here is CASSLQGVATEAFF. CDR3 DNA sequence: TGTGCCAGCAGCTTGCAGGGGGTCGCCACTGAAGCTTTCTTT.

The chain has TRBV15 and TRBJ2-7; TRBD2 is a possible D gene (6 bases). The germline V gene encodes CDR1 LNHNV and CDR2 YYDKDF (reference sequence). This CDR3 comprises 14 residues. Between the trimmed V and J ends, which lost 6 bases and 3 bases, there was a span of 15 bases. CDR3: CATSGGLTNYEQYF. CDR3 coding DNA: TGTGCCACCAGTGGGGGACTTACAAACTACGAGCAGTACTTC.

This clonotype has just a few counts. V is TRBV6-5 and J is TRBJ2-1; no clear D gene. V was clipped by 0 bases and J by 3 bases, with 3 bases between them. This CDR3 comprises 13 residues. Germline CDR1 reads MNHEY; CDR2 reads SVGAGI. The CDR3 nucleotides are TGTGCCAGCAGTTACTCCCTCTACAATGAGCAGTTCTTC. As protein: CASSYSLYNEQFF.

The rearrangement joins TRBV2 to TRBJ1-2, with 10 bases that match TRBD1. The V and J ends lost 8 bases and 4 bases, in that order; junction bases with no gene match: 13. CDR3 size: 16 residues. CDR1 and CDR2 from the germline V gene are SNHLY and FYNNEI. The CDR3, as DNA: TGTGCCAGCCATGGGGACAGGGGCGATCTTGTCTATGGCTACACCTTC. Translated, it gives CASHGDRGDLVYGYTF. Looking up the rest from reference TRBV2 and TRBJ1-2 gives the full variable domain: EPEVTQTPSHQVTQMGQEVILRCVPISNHLYFYWYRQILGQKVEFLVSFYNNEISEKSEIFDDQFSVERPDGSNFTLKIRSTKLEDSAMYFCASHGDRGDLVYGYTFGSGTRLTVV.

This sequence joins TRBV4-3 and TRBJ2-6; TRBD1 matches at 11 bases. J was trimmed by 4 bases and V by 5 bases; bases with no gene match: 10. The length of the CDR3 is 18 residues. Germline CDR1 and CDR2: LGHNA and YSLEER. CDR3 in amino acids: CASSARTGGSLGANVLTF. DNA of the CDR3: TGCGCCAGCAGCGCCAGGACAGGGGGCTCCCTCGGGGCCAACGTCCTGACTTTC.

There are a few counts of this clonotype. The chain has TRBV20-1 and TRBJ1-2; 9 bases line up with TRBD1. Germline CDR1 is DFQATT and CDR2 is SNEGSKA (reference sequence). V lost 0 bases to trimming and J lost 5 bases; unmatched junction nucleotides: 10. This CDR3 is built from 16 residues. CDR3 nucleotide sequence: TGCAGTGCTAGAGAACCAGGGACAGGGAAGGGGTATGGCTACACCTTC. Its protein product is CSAREPGTGKGYGYTF.

CDR3 loop: CASSFTGGLINGYTF. The CDR3 region has the DNA TGTGCCAGCAGTTTTACAGGGGGCCTTATTAATGGCTACACCTTC. The chain recombines TRBV12-3 or TRBV12-4 with TRBJ1-2; 9 bases are shared with TRBD1. V dropped 3 bases and J dropped 6; count of bases not matched to a gene: 8. This CDR3 is built from 15 residues.

The V and J genes are TRBV6-2 or TRBV6-3 and TRBJ2-1; TRBD2 matches 15 bases. The germline gives CDR1 MNHEY, CDR2 SVGEGT. V shed 2 bases and J 7 bases; nucleotides not matched to a gene: 6. The length of the CDR3 is 17 residues. CDR3 amino acids: CASSYDRTSGGANEQFF. CDR3 DNA sequence: TGTGCCAGCAGTTACGACAGGACTAGCGGGGGGGCTAATGAGCAGTTCTTC.

This clonotype was picked up a small number of times. The V call is TRBV10-3, the J call TRBJ1-2; unclear D gene. The germline V gene encodes CDR1 ENHRY and CDR2 SYGVKD. The CDR3 is 14 residues long. With 7 bases removed from V and 0 bases from J, the gap between germline ends came to 12 bases. The chain's CDR3 is CAIKSGNANYGYTF. CDR3 in DNA: TGTGCCATCAAGTCGGGAAACGCTAACTATGGCTACACCTTC.

The chain has TRBV7-9 and TRBJ2-2; 7 bases map to TRBD1. Looked up from germline, CDR1 is SEHNR and CDR2 is FQNEAQ (reference sequence). V trimming: 6 bases; J trimming: 7 bases; junction bases outside the gene matches: 11. CDR3 length equals 15 residues. The CDR3 here is CASRSIQGVGGELFF. CDR3 bases: TGTGCCAGCAGAAGTATCCAGGGGGTCGGCGGGGAGCTGTTTTTT.

Ten or more counts support this clonotype. The chain combines TRBV29-1 with TRBJ2-2; D ambiguous. The CDR3 contains 12 residues. Per the germline V gene, CDR1 is SQVTM and CDR2 is ANQGSEA. The V end lost 4 bases, the J end lost 1 base, and 4 bases lay between the germline ends. DNA for the CDR3: TGCAGCGTTGTCGGGAACACCGGGGAGCTGTTTTTT. This codes for CSVVGNTGELFF.

The gene calls are TRBV20-1 and TRBJ2-1; 10 bases match TRBD2. J was trimmed by 6 bases and V by 3 bases; bases with no gene match: 8. The germline CDR1 and CDR2 sequences are DFQATT and SNEGSKA (reference sequence). The CDR3 extends over 15 amino acids. In DNA, the CDR3 is TGCAGTGCTAGTGCCGGGACTAGCGCTATCAATGAGCAGTTCTTC. It yields the protein CSASAGTSAINEQFF.

The rearrangement uses TRBV7-2 and TRBJ2-7; D unclear. CDR3 length: 14 amino acids. Looked up from germline, CDR1 is SGHTA and CDR2 is FQGNSA. V was cut by 5 bases and J by 1 base, with 12 bases left in between. The CDR3 DNA reads TGTGCCAGCAGCCCCATCGTACGGTCCTACGAGCAGTACTTC. This gives the protein CASSPIVRSYEQYF.

V gene TRBV20-1 combines with J gene TRBJ2-3; TRBD2 might be the D (6 bases). CDR3 length: 15 amino acids. V dropped 4 bases and J dropped 0 bases, with 14 bases sitting between them. Germline CDR1 reads DFQATT; CDR2 reads SNEGSKA (reference sequence). CDR3 sequence reads: CSATEGGGSTDTQYF. CDR3 coding DNA: TGCAGTGCTACAGAGGGTGGGGGGAGCACAGATACGCAGTATTTT.

This clonotype turned up a few times. The gene calls are TRBV20-1 and TRBJ2-3; no clear D gene. Germline values: CDR1 DFQATT, CDR2 SNEGSKA (reference sequence). V shed 0 bases and J shed 2 bases, with 12 bases lying between them. CDR3 length equals 15 residues. The CDR3 here is CSARDTSSNTDTQYF. CDR3 DNA sequence: TGCAGTGCTAGAGATACATCTTCCAACACAGATACGCAGTATTTT.

This clonotype appeared a few times. V gene TRBV20-1 combines with J gene TRBJ2-1; maybe TRBD2 (6 bases). V lost 3 bases to trimming and J lost 4 bases, with 19 bases between them. The CDR3 loop spans 16 amino acids. Germline loops: CDR1 DFQATT, CDR2 SNEGSKA (reference sequence). CDR3 sequence: CSASPLMRTTYNEQFF. The CDR3 DNA reads TGCAGTGCTAGTCCACTAATGAGGACTACTTACAATGAGCAGTTCTTC.

This clonotype was detected a few times. The chain uses TRBV5-1 and TRBJ1-5; weak D call: TRBD1 (5 bases). Per the germline V gene, CDR1 is SGHRS and CDR2 is YFSETQ. The CDR3 spans 15 residues. Trimming removed 0 bases at V and 4 bases at J, with 11 bases between. The CDR3 region has the DNA TGCGCCAGCAGCTTGGCGGGACGGCGAAATCAGCCCCAGCATTTT. It yields the protein CASSLAGRRNQPQHF. The whole variable domain, remainder taken from reference TRBV5-1 and TRBJ1-5, is KAGVTQTPRYLIKTRGQQVTLSCSPISGHRSVSWYQQTPGQGLQFLFEYFSETQRNKGNFPGRFSGRQFSNSRSEMNVSTLELGDSALYLCASSLAGRRNQPQHFGDGTRLSIL.

This clonotype was observed many times. This CDR3 is CAISESKKGRVGEQYF. DNA of the CDR3: TGTGCCATCAGTGAGTCGAAGAAAGGCAGGGTGGGCGAGCAGTACTTC. The chain has TRBV10-3 and TRBJ2-7; tentatively, D is TRBD1 (5 bases). Deletions cut 0 bases from V and 6 bases from J, with 18 bases between. This CDR3 has 16 residues. In germline, CDR1 is ENHRY, CDR2 SYGVKD.

V usage is TRBV4-1 and J usage is TRBJ2-7; D unclear. Germline values: CDR1 MGHRA, CDR2 YSYEKL. The CDR3 sequence is 13 residues long. Trimming stripped 1 base from V and 3 bases from J, with 7 bases between. CDR3 nucleotides: TGCGCCAGCAGCCAAGCCCCTTACTACGAGCAGTACTTC. As protein: CASSQAPYYEQYF.

This clonotype was observed a handful of times. The chain has TRBV7-2 and TRBJ2-4, with D uncertain. Germline values: CDR1 SGHTA, CDR2 FQGNSA. Deletions cut 3 bases from V and 0 bases from J, with 12 bases between. The CDR3 is made up of 16 amino acids. CDR3 DNA: TGTGCCAGCAGCTTTTATAACGATCTAGCCAAAAACATTCAGTACTTC. Its translation is CASSFYNDLAKNIQYF.

This clonotype occurred once. This chain uses TRBV19 with TRBJ2-7, with no clear D. The CDR3 runs 15 residues. Trimming stripped 5 bases from V and 0 bases from J, with 14 bases between. Per the germline V gene, CDR1 is LNHDA and CDR2 is SQIVND (reference sequence). In DNA form, the CDR3 reads TGTGCCAGTAGTCCCCGGCCCACCAGCTCCTACGAGCAGTACTTC. Protein product: CASSPRPTSSYEQYF.